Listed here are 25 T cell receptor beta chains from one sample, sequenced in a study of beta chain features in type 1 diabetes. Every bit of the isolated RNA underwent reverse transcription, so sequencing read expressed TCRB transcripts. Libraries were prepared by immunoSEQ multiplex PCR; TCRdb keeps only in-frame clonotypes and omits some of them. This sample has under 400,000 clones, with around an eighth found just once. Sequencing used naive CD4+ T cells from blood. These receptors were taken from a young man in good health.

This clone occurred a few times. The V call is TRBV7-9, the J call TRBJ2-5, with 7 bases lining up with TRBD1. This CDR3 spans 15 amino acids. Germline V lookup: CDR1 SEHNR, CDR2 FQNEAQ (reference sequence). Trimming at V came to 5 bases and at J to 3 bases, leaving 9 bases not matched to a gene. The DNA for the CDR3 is TGTGCCAGCAGCCGACGGGACAGCCCAGAAGAGACCCAGTACTTC. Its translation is CASSRRDSPEETQYF.

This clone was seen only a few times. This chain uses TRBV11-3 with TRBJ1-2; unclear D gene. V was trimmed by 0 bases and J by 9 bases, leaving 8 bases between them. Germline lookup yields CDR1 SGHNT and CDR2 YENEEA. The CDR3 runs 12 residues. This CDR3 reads CASSLDGESYTF. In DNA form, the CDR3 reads TGTGCCAGCAGCTTAGATGGAGAAAGCTACACCTTC.

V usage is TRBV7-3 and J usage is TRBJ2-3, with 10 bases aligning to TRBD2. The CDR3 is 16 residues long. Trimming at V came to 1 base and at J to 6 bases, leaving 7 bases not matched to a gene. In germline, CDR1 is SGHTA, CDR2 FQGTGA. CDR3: CASSLSPSGGADTQYF. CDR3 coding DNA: TGTGCCAGCAGCTTAAGCCCTAGCGGGGGTGCGGATACGCAGTATTTT.

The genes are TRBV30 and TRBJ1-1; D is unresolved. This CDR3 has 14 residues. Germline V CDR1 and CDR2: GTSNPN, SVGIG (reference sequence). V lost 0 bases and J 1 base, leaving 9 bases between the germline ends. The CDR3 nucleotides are TGTGCCTGGAGTGTACGGTTGCAGAACACTGAAGCTTTCTTT. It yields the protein CAWSVRLQNTEAFF.

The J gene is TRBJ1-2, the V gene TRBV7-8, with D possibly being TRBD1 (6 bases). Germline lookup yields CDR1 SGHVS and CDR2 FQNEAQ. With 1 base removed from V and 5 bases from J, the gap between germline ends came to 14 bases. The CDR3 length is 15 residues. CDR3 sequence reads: CASSLVPGEGYGYTF. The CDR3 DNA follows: TGTGCCAGCAGCTTAGTTCCAGGGGAGGGATATGGCTACACCTTC.

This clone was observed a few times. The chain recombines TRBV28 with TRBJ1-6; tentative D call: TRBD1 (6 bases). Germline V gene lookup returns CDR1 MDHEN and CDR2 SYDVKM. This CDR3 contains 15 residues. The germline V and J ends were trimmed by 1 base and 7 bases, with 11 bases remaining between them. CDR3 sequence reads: CASSLFGGRNSPLHF. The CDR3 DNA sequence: TGTGCCAGCAGTTTATTCGGGGGGCGAAATTCACCCCTCCACTTT. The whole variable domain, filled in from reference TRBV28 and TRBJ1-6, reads DVKVTQSSRYLVKRTGEKVFLECVQDMDHENMFWYRQDPGLGLRLIYFSYDVKMKEKGDIPEGYSVSREKKERFSLILESASTNQTSMYLCASSLFGGRNSPLHFGNGTRLTVT.

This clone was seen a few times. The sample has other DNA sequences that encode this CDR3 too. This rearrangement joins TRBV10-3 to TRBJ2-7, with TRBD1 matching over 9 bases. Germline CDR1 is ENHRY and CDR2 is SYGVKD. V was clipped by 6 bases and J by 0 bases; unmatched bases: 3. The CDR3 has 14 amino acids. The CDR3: CAIRPGQGSYEQYF. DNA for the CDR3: TGTGCCATCAGGCCGGGACAGGGCTCCTACGAGCAGTACTTC.

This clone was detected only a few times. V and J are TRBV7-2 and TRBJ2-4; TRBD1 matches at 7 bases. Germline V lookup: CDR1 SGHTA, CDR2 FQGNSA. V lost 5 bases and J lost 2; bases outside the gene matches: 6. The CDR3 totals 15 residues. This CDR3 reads CASSRQGRTKNIQYF. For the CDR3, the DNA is TGTGCCAGCAGCCGACAGGGAAGGACCAAAAACATTCAGTACTTC. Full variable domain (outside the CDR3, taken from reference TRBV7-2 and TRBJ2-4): GAGVSQSPSNKVTEKGKDVELRCDPISGHTALYWYRQSLGQGLEFLIYFQGNSAPDKSGLPSDRFSAERTGGSVSTLTIQRTQQEDSAVYLCASSRQGRTKNIQYFGAGTRLSVL.

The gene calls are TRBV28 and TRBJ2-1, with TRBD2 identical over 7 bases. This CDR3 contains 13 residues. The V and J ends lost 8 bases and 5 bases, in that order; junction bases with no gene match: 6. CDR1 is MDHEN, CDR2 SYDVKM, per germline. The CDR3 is CASGSGRDNEQFF. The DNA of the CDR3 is TGTGCCAGCGGTTCGGGGAGGGACAATGAGCAGTTCTTC.

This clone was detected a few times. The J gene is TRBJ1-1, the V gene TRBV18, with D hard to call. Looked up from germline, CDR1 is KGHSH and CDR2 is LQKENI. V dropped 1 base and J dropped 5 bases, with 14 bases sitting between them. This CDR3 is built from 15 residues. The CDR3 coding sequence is TGTGCCAGCTCACCACGAGAGGGATCAAGAACTGAAGCTTTCTTT. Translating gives CASSPREGSRTEAFF.

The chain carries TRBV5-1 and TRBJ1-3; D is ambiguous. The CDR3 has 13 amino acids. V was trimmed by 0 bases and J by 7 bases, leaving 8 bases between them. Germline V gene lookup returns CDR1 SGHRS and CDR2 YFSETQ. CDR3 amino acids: CASSLAEANTIYF. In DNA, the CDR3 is TGCGCCAGCAGCTTGGCCGAGGCGAACACCATATATTTT.

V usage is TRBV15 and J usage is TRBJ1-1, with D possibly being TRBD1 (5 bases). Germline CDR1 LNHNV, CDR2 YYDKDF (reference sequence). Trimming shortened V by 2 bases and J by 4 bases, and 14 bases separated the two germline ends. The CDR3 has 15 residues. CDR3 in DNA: TGTGCCACCAGCAGACCTGACAGTAGAAGCACTGAAGCTTTCTTT. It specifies CATSRPDSRSTEAFF. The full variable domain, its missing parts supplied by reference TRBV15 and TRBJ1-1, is DAMVIQNPRYQVTQFGKPVTLSCSQTLNHNVMYWYQQKSSQAPKLLFHYYDKDFNNEADTPDNFQSRRPNTSFCFLDIRSPGLGDTAMYLCATSRPDSRSTEAFFGQGTRLTVV.

The CDR3 bases are TGCGCCAGCAGCCAAGACGGACTAGCCGCCTACGAGCAGTACTTC. Amino acids: CASSQDGLAAYEQYF. The chain has TRBV4-3 and TRBJ2-7, with 8 bases lining up with TRBD2. Germline assignment: CDR1 LGHNA and CDR2 YSLEER. The V segment lost 0 bases and the J segment 2 bases; nucleotides outside the gene matches: 3. CDR3 length: 15 amino acids.

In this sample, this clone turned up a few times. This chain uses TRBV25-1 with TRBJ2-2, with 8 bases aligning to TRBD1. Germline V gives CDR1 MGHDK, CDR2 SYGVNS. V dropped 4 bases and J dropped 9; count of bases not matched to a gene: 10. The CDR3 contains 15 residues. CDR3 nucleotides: TGTGCCAGCAGTGGGACCAACAGGGGGATCAGGGAGCTGTTTTTT. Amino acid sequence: CASSGTNRGIRELFF.

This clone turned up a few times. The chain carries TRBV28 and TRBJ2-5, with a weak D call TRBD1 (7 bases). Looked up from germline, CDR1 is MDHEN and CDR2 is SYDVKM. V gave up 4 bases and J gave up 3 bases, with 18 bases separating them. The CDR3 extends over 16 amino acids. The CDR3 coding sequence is TGTGCCAGCAGTTCCATATCGCAGGGGGAGGAAGAGACCCAGTACTTC. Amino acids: CASSSISQGEEETQYF. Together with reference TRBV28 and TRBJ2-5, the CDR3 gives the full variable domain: DVKVTQSSRYLVKRTGEKVFLECVQDMDHENMFWYRQDPGLGLRLIYFSYDVKMKEKGDIPEGYSVSREKKERFSLILESASTNQTSMYLCASSSISQGEEETQYFGPGTRLLVL.

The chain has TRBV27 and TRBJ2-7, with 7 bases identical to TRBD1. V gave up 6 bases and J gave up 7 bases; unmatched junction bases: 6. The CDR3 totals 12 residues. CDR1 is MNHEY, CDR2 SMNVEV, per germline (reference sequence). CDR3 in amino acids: CASSRQGGEQYF. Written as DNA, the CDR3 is TGTGCCAGCAGCCGACAGGGCGGGGAGCAGTACTTC.

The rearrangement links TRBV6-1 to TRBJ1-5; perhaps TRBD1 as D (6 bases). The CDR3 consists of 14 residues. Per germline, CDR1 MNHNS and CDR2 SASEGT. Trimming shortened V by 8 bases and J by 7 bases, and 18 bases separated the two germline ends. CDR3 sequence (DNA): TGTGCCAGCGGCGCCCAATGGACAGTGCAGCCCCAGCATTTT. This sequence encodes CASGAQWTVQPQHF.

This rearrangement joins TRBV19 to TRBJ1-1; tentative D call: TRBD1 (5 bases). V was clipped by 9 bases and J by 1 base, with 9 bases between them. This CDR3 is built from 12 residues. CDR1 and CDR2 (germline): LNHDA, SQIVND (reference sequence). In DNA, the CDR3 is TGTGCCAGCAGACAGACGAACACTGAAGCTTTCTTT. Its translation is CASRQTNTEAFF.

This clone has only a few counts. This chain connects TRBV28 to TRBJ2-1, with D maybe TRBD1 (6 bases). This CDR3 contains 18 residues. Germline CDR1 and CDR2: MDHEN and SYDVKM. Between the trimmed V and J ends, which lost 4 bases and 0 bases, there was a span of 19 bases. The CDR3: CASSSPATGWGSYNEQFF. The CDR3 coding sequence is TGTGCCAGCAGTTCCCCAGCGACAGGTTGGGGCTCCTACAATGAGCAGTTCTTC.

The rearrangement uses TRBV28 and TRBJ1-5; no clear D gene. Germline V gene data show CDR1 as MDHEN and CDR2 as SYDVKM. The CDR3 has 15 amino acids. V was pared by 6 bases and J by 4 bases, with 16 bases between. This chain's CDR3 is CASRLTGLGNQPQHF. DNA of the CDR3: TGTGCCAGCAGACTAACTGGACTCGGAAATCAGCCCCAGCATTTT.

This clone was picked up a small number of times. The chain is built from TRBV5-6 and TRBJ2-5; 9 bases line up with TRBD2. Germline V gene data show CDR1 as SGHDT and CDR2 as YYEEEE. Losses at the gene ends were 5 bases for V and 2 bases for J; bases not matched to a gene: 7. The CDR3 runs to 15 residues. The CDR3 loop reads CASSEYLAGQETQYF. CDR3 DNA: TGTGCCAGCAGTGAATATCTAGCGGGGCAAGAGACCCAGTACTTC.

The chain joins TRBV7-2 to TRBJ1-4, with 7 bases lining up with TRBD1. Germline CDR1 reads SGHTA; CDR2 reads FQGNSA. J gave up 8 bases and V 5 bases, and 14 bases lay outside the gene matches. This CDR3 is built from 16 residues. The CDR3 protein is CASSPRDSLLKEKLFF. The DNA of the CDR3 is TGTGCCAGCAGCCCCAGGGACAGTCTTTTAAAGGAAAAACTGTTTTTT.

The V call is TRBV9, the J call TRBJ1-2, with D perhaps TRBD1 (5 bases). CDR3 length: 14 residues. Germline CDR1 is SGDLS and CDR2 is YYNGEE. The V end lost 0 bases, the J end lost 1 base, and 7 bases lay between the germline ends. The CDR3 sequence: CASSVVGGNYGYTF. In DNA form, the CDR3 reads TGTGCCAGCAGCGTAGTCGGGGGTAACTATGGCTACACCTTC.

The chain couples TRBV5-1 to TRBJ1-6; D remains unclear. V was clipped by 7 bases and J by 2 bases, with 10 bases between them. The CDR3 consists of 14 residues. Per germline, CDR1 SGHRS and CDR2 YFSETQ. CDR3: CASQAGTYNSPLHF. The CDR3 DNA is TGCGCCAGCCAGGCCGGGACCTATAATTCACCCCTCCACTTT.

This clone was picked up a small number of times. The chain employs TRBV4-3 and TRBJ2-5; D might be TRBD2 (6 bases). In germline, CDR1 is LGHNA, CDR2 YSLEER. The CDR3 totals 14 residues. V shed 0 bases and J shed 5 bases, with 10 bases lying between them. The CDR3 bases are TGCGCCAGCAGCCAAGACCGGGCGGGGGAGACCCAGTACTTC. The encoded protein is CASSQDRAGETQYF.